Listed here are 32 T cell receptor beta chains from one sample, sequenced in a study of human CD4 T cells and Enterobacteriaceae. Assay used: immunoSEQ multiplex PCR; TCRdb lists only in-frame clones, some missing. The sample gives more than 550 clones, under 40% of which show up once; about half is in the top ten. CFSE-low CD25+ ICOS+ proliferating activated T cells were FACS-sorted after 6-7 days. Sorted memory CD4+ T cells were CFSE-labeled and cultured 2:1 with irradiated antigen-pulsed autologous monocytes. All CD4+ cells other than CD45RA+CCR7+CD95- naive cells were sorted as memory, over 95% pure. Material: bacteria-reactive CD4+ T cells grown in culture. Subset: CFSE-low proliferating memory CD4 T cells sorted after in vitro stimulation with a heat-inactivated bacterium or M. tuberculosis lysate. These receptors originate from a human donor in good health.

The gene calls are TRBV14 and TRBJ2-3; D gene ambiguous. The V gene's germline CDR1 is SGHDN and CDR2 FVKESK. The germline V and J ends were trimmed by 0 bases and 1 base, with 5 bases remaining between them. The CDR3 is made up of 14 amino acids. Here the CDR3 reads CASSQDWGTDTQYF. For the CDR3, the DNA is TGTGCCAGCAGCCAAGATTGGGGCACAGATACGCAGTATTTT.

The genes are TRBV9 and TRBJ1-4; 7 bases are shared with TRBD1. The trim removed 3 bases at V and 3 bases at J, leaving 5 bases unmatched. CDR1 is SGDLS, CDR2 YYNGEE, per germline. The CDR3 runs 15 residues. Written as DNA, the CDR3 is TGTGCCAGCAGCGCAAGACAGGGAGCTAATGAAAAACTGTTTTTT. This translates into CASSARQGANEKLFF.

In this sample, this clone turned up a few times. The gene calls are TRBV2 and TRBJ1-6; D is perhaps TRBD1 (6 bases). Trimming shortened V by 5 bases and J by 11 bases, and 13 bases separated the two germline ends. The CDR3 loop spans 13 amino acids. CDR1 is SNHLY, CDR2 FYNNEI, per germline. The CDR3 region has the DNA TGTGCCAGCAGTACGACAGGCTCTCCACCCCTCCACTTT. As protein: CASSTTGSPPLHF. The variable domain in full, with the rest retrieved from reference TRBV2 and TRBJ1-6, is EPEVTQTPSHQVTQMGQEVILRCVPISNHLYFYWYRQILGQKVEFLVSFYNNEISEKSEIFDDQFSVERPDGSNFTLKIRSTKLEDSAMYFCASSTTGSPPLHFGNGTRLTVT.

In this sample, this clone turned up a few times. The chain recombines TRBV28 with TRBJ2-7, with D unresolved. This CDR3 contains 14 residues. Germline CDR1 and CDR2: MDHEN and SYDVKM. V was cut by 3 bases and J by 4 bases, with 13 bases left in between. The CDR3 nucleotides read TGTGCCAGCAGTTTGCAGTCTCGGGTTTACGAGCAGTACTTC. Protein sequence: CASSLQSRVYEQYF.

V usage is TRBV9 and J usage is TRBJ1-1; D is possibly TRBD1 (5 bases). Germline V CDR1 and CDR2: SGDLS, YYNGEE. The CDR3 is 17 amino acids. Trimming removed 0 bases from V and 7 bases from J, with 22 bases in between. CDR3 sequence: CASSVGLRTLGGNEAFF. DNA for the CDR3: TGTGCCAGCAGCGTAGGCCTCCGTACGCTCGGGGGGAATGAAGCTTTCTTT.

This clone came up a few times. The chain uses TRBV18 and TRBJ2-1, with 8 bases that match TRBD1. V gave up 5 bases and J gave up 4 bases; unmatched junction bases: 7. Germline V gene lookup returns CDR1 KGHSH and CDR2 LQKENI. The CDR3 is 15 amino acids. Here the CDR3 reads CASSSGTGSYNEQFF. The CDR3 region has the DNA TGTGCCAGCTCATCCGGGACAGGTAGTTACAATGAGCAGTTCTTC. The full variable domain, its missing parts supplied by reference TRBV18 and TRBJ2-1, is NAGVMQNPRHLVRRRGQEARLRCSPMKGHSHVYWYRQLPEEGLKFMVYLQKENIIDESGMPKERFSAEFPKEGPSILRIQQVVRGDSAAYFCASSSGTGSYNEQFFGPGTRLTVL.

By sample fraction, this clone is large (0.1 to 1%). This chain links TRBV29-1 with TRBJ1-5; the match to TRBD1 covers 7 bases. The CDR3 length is 15 residues. From germline, CDR1 is SQVTM and CDR2 ANQGSEA. Trimming cost V 3 bases and J 2 bases; bases outside gene matches: 7. CDR3 amino acids: CSVDHLDRGNQPQHF. The CDR3 DNA sequence: TGCAGCGTTGATCACCTCGACAGGGGCAATCAGCCCCAGCATTTT. Variable domain in full (rest from reference TRBV29-1 and TRBJ1-5): SAVISQKPSRDICQRGTSLTIQCQVDSQVTMMFWYRQQPGQSLTLIATANQGSEATYESGFVIDKFPISRPNLTFSTLTVSNMSPEDSSIYLCSVDHLDRGNQPQHFGDGTRLSIL.

The rearrangement links TRBV28 to TRBJ1-2; D not resolved. Germline V gene data show CDR1 as MDHEN and CDR2 as SYDVKM. The V end was cut by 4 bases, the J end by 3 bases, with 6 bases between. The CDR3 has 12 residues. The CDR3 protein is CASSYQYYGYTF. CDR3 sequence (DNA): TGTGCCAGCAGTTACCAATACTATGGCTACACCTTC.

The V and J genes are TRBV9 and TRBJ2-7, with 13 positions matching TRBD2. Germline V gene data show CDR1 as SGDLS and CDR2 as YYNGEE. V shed 4 bases, J shed 5 bases, and the junction held 6 bases outside the gene matches. This CDR3 is 15 amino acids long. In DNA form, the CDR3 reads TGTGCCAGCAGCTTTACTAGCGGGAGGGCCCACGAGCAGTACTTC. It specifies CASSFTSGRAHEQYF. The full variable domain, rest sourced from reference TRBV9 and TRBJ2-7, is DSGVTQTPKHLITATGQRVTLRCSPRSGDLSVYWYQQSLDQGLQFLIQYYNGEERAKGNILERFSAQQFPDLHSELNLSSLELGDSALYFCASSFTSGRAHEQYFGPGTRLTVT.

Within the sample, this clone is medium-sized. The chain joins TRBV7-2 to TRBJ1-6, with D perhaps TRBD1 (6 bases). V lost 5 bases and J 6 bases, leaving 14 bases between the germline ends. The CDR3 sequence is 15 residues long. The V gene's germline CDR1 is SGHTA and CDR2 FQGNSA. DNA for the CDR3: TGTGCCAGCAGCCCGGTCCAGGGGATTAATTCACCCCTCCACTTT. It codes for CASSPVQGINSPLHF.

This clone was counted a single time. This chain uses TRBV2 with TRBJ2-7; the match to TRBD1 covers 7 bases. CDR3 length equals 15 residues. Germline CDR1 is SNHLY and CDR2 is FYNNEI. With V trimmed by 3 bases and J by 3 bases, 8 bases remained unmatched. CDR3 in amino acids: CASSDEGAARYEQYF. The CDR3 bases are TGTGCCAGCAGTGACGAGGGGGCAGCCCGCTACGAGCAGTACTTC.

The J gene is TRBJ1-4, the V gene TRBV5-1, with D tentatively TRBD1 (6 bases). Germline loops: CDR1 SGHRS, CDR2 YFSETQ. This CDR3 is 16 amino acids long. Trimming took 4 bases from V and 7 from J, leaving 20 bases between them. CDR3 residues: CASSPAGGRGAEKLFF. The CDR3 DNA sequence: TGCGCCAGCAGCCCGGCAGGAGGCAGGGGTGCTGAAAAACTGTTTTTT. Combining the CDR3 with reference TRBV5-1 and TRBJ1-4 gives the whole variable domain KAGVTQTPRYLIKTRGQQVTLSCSPISGHRSVSWYQQTPGQGLQFLFEYFSETQRNKGNFPGRFSGRQFSNSRSEMNVSTLELGDSALYLCASSPAGGRGAEKLFFGSGTQLSVL.

A word on this clone: The junction shows a germline mismatch at one end, possibly a read error. DNA of the CDR3: TGTGCCCGCAGTTACGGGGGGCAGGGGGGTGAAGCTTTCTTT. It codes for CARSYGGQGGEAFF. The V call is TRBV6-6, the J call TRBJ1-1; 7 bases agree with TRBD1. CDR3 size: 14 residues. CDR1 and CDR2 (germline): MNHNY, SVGAGI (reference sequence).

Details on this clone: A far larger clone is only one base removed, so a read error is likely. The chain joins TRBV11-2 to TRBJ2-5, with 9 bases that match TRBD2. Unmatched junction bases numbered 7, after V lost 4 bases and J lost 4 bases. Germline V gene lookup returns CDR1 SGHAT and CDR2 FQNNGV. The CDR3 runs to 15 residues. Written as DNA, the CDR3 is TGTGCCAGCAGCTGGGGGGCGGGGGGGCGAGAGACCCAGTACTTC. It codes for CASSWGAGGRETQYF.

This clone is classed as hyperexpanded (1% or more). V is TRBV28 and J is TRBJ2-5, with TRBD2 matching over 11 bases. The CDR3 sequence is 14 residues long. J was trimmed by 7 bases and V by 6 bases; bases with no gene match: 7. CDR1 and CDR2 (germline): MDHEN, SYDVKM. CDR3 coding DNA: TGTGCCAGCAGCGGACTAGCGGGTGGACGGACCCAGTACTTC. Encoded protein: CASSGLAGGRTQYF.

This clone was seen more than once but under ten times. The CDR3 is CASSGMTGGGPDTQYF. The DNA for the CDR3 is TGTGCCAGCAGCGGGATGACAGGGGGCGGCCCAGATACGCAGTATTTT. The chain couples TRBV7-8 to TRBJ2-3; 10 nucleotides line up with TRBD1. Per germline, CDR1 SGHVS and CDR2 FQNEAQ. Trimming took 5 bases from V and 4 from J; bases not matched to a gene: 9. The CDR3 extends over 16 amino acids.

J is TRBJ2-5 and V is TRBV7-9; TRBD2 aligns across 11 bases. The CDR3 runs to 14 residues. The V gene end was trimmed by 5 bases and the J gene end by 7 bases; junction bases not matched to a gene: 6. In germline, CDR1 is SEHNR, CDR2 FQNEAQ (reference sequence). The DNA for the CDR3 is TGTGCCAGCAGCGGACTAGCGGGTGGACGGACCCAGTACTTC. Amino acid sequence: CASSGLAGGRTQYF.

This clone occurred a few times. V is TRBV9 and J is TRBJ2-5, with 7 bases aligning to TRBD2. Germline V CDR1 and CDR2: SGDLS, YYNGEE. The CDR3 has 16 amino acids. Losses at the gene ends were 0 bases for V and 4 bases for J; bases not matched to a gene: 9. The DNA of the CDR3 is TGTGCCAGCAGCGTAGGGGCAGGGACGGGAGGAGAGACCCAGTACTTC. Its translation is CASSVGAGTGGETQYF.

By frequency in the sample, this clone is medium-sized (0.01 to 0.1%). The V gene is TRBV2, the J gene TRBJ2-3; 15 bases align to TRBD2. With 6 bases clipped from V and 1 base from J, the junction kept 11 bases outside the gene matches. The CDR3 is 19 amino acids. Germline values: CDR1 SNHLY, CDR2 FYNNEI. In DNA form, the CDR3 reads TGTGCCAGCAGGATGTGGGGACTAGCGGGAGGAAAGGGCACAGATACGCAGTATTTT. It encodes CASRMWGLAGGKGTDTQYF.

This chain links TRBV6-5 with TRBJ1-2; 7 bases line up with TRBD1. The germline CDR1 and CDR2 sequences are MNHEY and SVGAGI. The CDR3 covers 13 residues. The V segment lost 5 bases and the J segment 4 bases; nucleotides outside the gene matches: 4. As DNA, the CDR3 is TGTGCCAGCAGTGCAGGGGGTGGCTATGGCTACACCTTC. Translation gives CASSAGGGYGYTF.

The gene calls are TRBV28 and TRBJ2-5; D is perhaps TRBD2 (6 bases). Germline V gene data show CDR1 as MDHEN and CDR2 as SYDVKM. V lost 10 bases and J 1 base, leaving 19 bases between the germline ends. CDR3 length: 15 amino acids. The CDR3 reads CATIPPGTPQETQYF. The CDR3 DNA sequence: TGTGCCACCATCCCCCCAGGGACTCCCCAAGAGACCCAGTACTTC. Drawing the rest from reference TRBV28 and TRBJ2-5, the complete variable domain is DVKVTQSSRYLVKRTGEKVFLECVQDMDHENMFWYRQDPGLGLRLIYFSYDVKMKEKGDIPEGYSVSREKKERFSLILESASTNQTSMYLCATIPPGTPQETQYFGPGTRLLVL.

This sequence joins TRBV7-2 and TRBJ2-5, with D tentatively TRBD1 or TRBD2 (5 bases each). Germline V gene data show CDR1 as SGHTA and CDR2 as FQGNSA. The CDR3 consists of 16 residues. Trimming pared 0 bases from V and 4 bases from J, leaving 15 bases between. The DNA for the CDR3 is TGTGCCAGCAGCTTAGCCGGGACGGCCCTAGGAGAGACCCAGTACTTC. Its translation: CASSLAGTALGETQYF.

V and J are TRBV9 and TRBJ1-1; tentatively, D is TRBD1 (5 bases). V lost 0 bases, J lost 4 bases, and 13 bases lay in between. Germline assignment: CDR1 SGDLS and CDR2 YYNGEE. This CDR3 region has 15 residues. The CDR3 sequence: CASSVGGLGVTEAFF. The CDR3 DNA reads TGTGCCAGCAGCGTAGGAGGGCTGGGGGTCACTGAAGCTTTCTTT.

V gene TRBV7-2 combines with J gene TRBJ1-4; 7 nucleotides align to TRBD1. CDR1 SGHTA and CDR2 FQGNSA come from the germline V gene. Trimming at V came to 5 bases and at J to 3 bases, leaving 9 bases not matched to a gene. This CDR3 comprises 16 residues. The CDR3 loop reads CASSVLTGVANEKLFF. The CDR3 bases are TGTGCCAGCAGCGTATTAACAGGGGTGGCTAATGAAAAACTGTTTTTT. Supplemented by reference TRBV7-2 and TRBJ1-4, the full variable domain reads GAGVSQSPSNKVTEKGKDVELRCDPISGHTALYWYRQSLGQGLEFLIYFQGNSAPDKSGLPSDRFSAERTGGSVSTLTIQRTQQEDSAVYLCASSVLTGVANEKLFFGSGTQLSVL.

This clone was picked up a small number of times. The chain carries TRBV4-1 and TRBJ2-2; D is perhaps TRBD1 (6 bases). The CDR3 is 16 residues long. V was cut by 4 bases and J by 4 bases, with 16 bases left in between. CDR1 and CDR2 from the germline V gene are MGHRA and YSYEKL. The CDR3 sequence is CASSPYEWGPTGELFF. CDR3 DNA sequence: TGCGCCAGCAGCCCATATGAATGGGGGCCCACCGGGGAGCTGTTTTTT.

The chain links TRBV10-1 to TRBJ2-1, with TRBD2 matching over 8 bases. The CDR3 length is 17 residues. Germline V gene sequence: CDR1 WNHNN, CDR2 SYGVQD (reference sequence). Trimming at V came to 0 bases and at J to 5 bases, leaving 9 bases not matched to a gene. CDR3 loop: CASSESRGGSGDNEQFF. The DNA of the CDR3 is TGCGCCAGCAGTGAGTCTCGGGGGGGTAGCGGGGACAATGAGCAGTTCTTC.

The V and J genes are TRBV28 and TRBJ2-1, with 8 nucleotides matching TRBD2. The CDR3 is made up of 14 amino acids. Germline V lookup: CDR1 MDHEN, CDR2 SYDVKM. The V gene end was trimmed by 5 bases and the J gene end by 7 bases; junction bases not matched to a gene: 7. The CDR3 coding sequence is TGTGCCAGCAGTCTGACCGGGACTAGGAATGAGCAGTTCTTC. Its translation: CASSLTGTRNEQFF.

The genes are TRBV20-1 and TRBJ1-1, with D perhaps TRBD1 (5 bases). Trimming shortened V by 5 bases and J by 5 bases, and 9 bases separated the two germline ends. This CDR3 is 11 amino acids long. Per the germline V gene, CDR1 is DFQATT and CDR2 is SNEGSKA (reference sequence). CDR3 sequence: CSAGGVTEAFF. For the CDR3, the DNA is TGCAGTGCTGGGGGGGTTACTGAAGCTTTCTTT.

This clone was found a few times. The chain combines TRBV11-1 with TRBJ2-6; the D call may be TRBD1 or TRBD2 (5 bases each). Per the germline V gene, CDR1 is SGHAT and CDR2 is FQDESV (reference sequence). CDR3 size: 14 residues. Between the trimmed V and J ends, which lost 8 bases and 4 bases, there was a span of 12 bases. In DNA form, the CDR3 reads TGTGCCAGCCCCGGGACGCCAGGGGCCAACGTCCTGACTTTC. As protein: CASPGTPGANVLTF.

This chain links TRBV6-1 with TRBJ2-5, with D possibly being TRBD2 (7 bases). The CDR3 runs 15 residues. Germline CDR1 reads MNHNS; CDR2 reads SASEGT. V shed 1 base and J shed 10 bases, with 19 bases lying between them. The DNA for the CDR3 is TGTGCCAGCAGTGAAGGGGGGGGGCAGGAGGGGAACCAGTACTTC. This sequence encodes CASSEGGGQEGNQYF.

Note on this clone: Only one base separates this from a far larger clonotype, so it likely reflects a read error. The rearrangement links TRBV7-2 to TRBJ2-5, with 9 positions matching TRBD2. The CDR3 is 15 residues long. Germline V gene lookup returns CDR1 SGHTA and CDR2 FQGNSA. CDR3 nucleotides: TGTGCCCGCAGCTTTGGGGCGGGGGGGCGAGAGACCCAGTACTTC. Its translation is CARSFGAGGRETQYF.

This clone was recorded a few times. The rearrangement joins TRBV7-8 to TRBJ2-7, with D unclear. The CDR3 sequence is 11 residues long. Germline lookup yields CDR1 SGHVS and CDR2 FQNEAQ. The germline V and J ends were trimmed by 1 base and 3 bases, with 1 base remaining between them. The CDR3 DNA follows: TGTGCCAGCAGCTTAGTCTACGAGCAGTACTTC. Amino acids: CASSLVYEQYF.